This TCR beta chain derives from a study of T cell responses to AZD1222 COVID-19 vaccine. Whole-study results and caveats: Across spike, vaccine-associated CD4 TCRs were found, dominant at 160-218 and 743-854. Only five to seven AZD1222 recipients were seropositive at baseline.

The repertoire was sequenced with immunoSEQ multiplex PCR; TCRdb's copy has only in-frame clones and lacks some. The sample has roughly 180,000 clones, 90% seen once. Germline values: CDR1 LGHDT, CDR2 YNNKEL (reference sequence). V was trimmed by 1 base and J by 7 bases, leaving 11 bases between them. This CDR3 has 15 amino acids. As regards this clone: No antigen is known for it.

The sequence came from an adult in good health. The sequences come from peripheral blood, collected on day 0 of AZD1222 vaccination. This chain links TRBV3-1 (or the pseudogene TRBV3-2) with TRBJ1-6; D unresolved. The CDR3 protein is CASSQGRAQNSPLHF. The CDR3 DNA reads as TGTGCCAGCAGCCAAGGTAGGGCACAGAATTCACCCCTCCACTTT.